This passage covers 3 T cell receptor beta chains from one sample sequenced in a study of T cells in Graves' hyperthyroidism and ophthalmopathy. RNA transcripts were the template for amplifying TCR beta CDR3 regions. In the first-round RT-PCR of the TCR CDR3, the HTBI primer set was used. TCRdb reprocessed the multiplex PCR reads via MiXCR and lists one record per CDR3 protein. The data show more than 300,000 distinct CDR3 sequences, less than 15% seen once. Sequencing used blood. These receptors were collected from a woman in her late teens or twenties with Graves' hyperthyroidism.

This clonotype was observed many times. The chain links TRBV4-3 to TRBJ2-5; D gene uncertain. There are 15 residues in the CDR3. V lost 0 bases, J lost 0 bases, and 8 bases lay in between. The germline CDR1 and CDR2 sequences are LGHNA and YSLEER. The CDR3 nucleotides are TGCGCCAGCAGCCAAGACATATCGGACCAAGAGACCCAGTACTTC. Protein sequence: CASSQDISDQETQYF.

Many counts were recorded for this clonotype. The rearrangement links TRBV2 to TRBJ1-4; D remains unclear. In germline, CDR1 is SNHLY, CDR2 FYNNEI. V was clipped by 1 base and J by 8 bases, with 11 bases between them. This CDR3 is built from 14 residues. The CDR3 reads CASSEGSPREKLFF. CDR3 sequence (DNA): TGTGCCAGCAGTGAAGGATCACCTAGGGAAAAACTGTTTTTT. Combining the CDR3 with reference TRBV2 and TRBJ1-4 gives the whole variable domain EPEVTQTPSHQVTQMGQEVILRCVPISNHLYFYWYRQILGQKVEFLVSFYNNEISEKSEIFDDQFSVERPDGSNFTLKIRSTKLEDSAMYFCASSEGSPREKLFFGSGTQLSVL.

This clonotype has a count of ten or more. The chain uses TRBV4-3 and TRBJ2-1; D is unresolved. The CDR3 length is 15 residues. The germline CDR1 and CDR2 sequences are LGHNA and YSLEER. V was cut by 0 bases and J by 1 base, with 7 bases left in between. The CDR3 sequence is CASSQDKESYNEQFF. The CDR3 nucleotides read TGCGCCAGCAGCCAAGATAAGGAATCCTACAATGAGCAGTTCTTC.